The present entry profiles one T cell receptor beta chain with its context. Its antigen is currently unknown. These data belong to a study of T cells in Graves' hyperthyroidism and ophthalmopathy. General study findings and limits: With a median lead of roughly 6.2 months before onset, the model predicted ophthalmopathy.

Clinicians diagnosed patients from clinical symptoms, serum thyroxine and TRAb, thyroid ultrasound and orbital computed tomography. TCR beta CDR3 sequences were amplified from RNA transcripts. The HTBI set primed first-round TCR CDR3 RT-PCR. MiXCR, applied by TCRdb to the multiplex PCR reads, yields one record per CDR3 protein. The profile shows around 500,000 distinct CDR3 sequences, approximately 22% of them singletons. This sequence originates from a woman between 65 and 79 years old with Graves' ophthalmopathy. The specimen sequenced was blood.

This CDR3 is CASTIDRGVGSEQFF. The CDR3 coding sequence is TGTGCCAGCACCATAGACAGGGGTGTTGGGAGTGAGCAGTTCTTC. The V call is TRBV6-2 or TRBV6-3, the J call TRBJ2-1; 8 bases are shared with TRBD1. The CDR3 is 15 amino acids. CDR1 is MNHEY and CDR2 is SVGEGT in the germline V gene. The ends lost 7 bases at V and 9 bases at J; junction bases unmatched: 14.